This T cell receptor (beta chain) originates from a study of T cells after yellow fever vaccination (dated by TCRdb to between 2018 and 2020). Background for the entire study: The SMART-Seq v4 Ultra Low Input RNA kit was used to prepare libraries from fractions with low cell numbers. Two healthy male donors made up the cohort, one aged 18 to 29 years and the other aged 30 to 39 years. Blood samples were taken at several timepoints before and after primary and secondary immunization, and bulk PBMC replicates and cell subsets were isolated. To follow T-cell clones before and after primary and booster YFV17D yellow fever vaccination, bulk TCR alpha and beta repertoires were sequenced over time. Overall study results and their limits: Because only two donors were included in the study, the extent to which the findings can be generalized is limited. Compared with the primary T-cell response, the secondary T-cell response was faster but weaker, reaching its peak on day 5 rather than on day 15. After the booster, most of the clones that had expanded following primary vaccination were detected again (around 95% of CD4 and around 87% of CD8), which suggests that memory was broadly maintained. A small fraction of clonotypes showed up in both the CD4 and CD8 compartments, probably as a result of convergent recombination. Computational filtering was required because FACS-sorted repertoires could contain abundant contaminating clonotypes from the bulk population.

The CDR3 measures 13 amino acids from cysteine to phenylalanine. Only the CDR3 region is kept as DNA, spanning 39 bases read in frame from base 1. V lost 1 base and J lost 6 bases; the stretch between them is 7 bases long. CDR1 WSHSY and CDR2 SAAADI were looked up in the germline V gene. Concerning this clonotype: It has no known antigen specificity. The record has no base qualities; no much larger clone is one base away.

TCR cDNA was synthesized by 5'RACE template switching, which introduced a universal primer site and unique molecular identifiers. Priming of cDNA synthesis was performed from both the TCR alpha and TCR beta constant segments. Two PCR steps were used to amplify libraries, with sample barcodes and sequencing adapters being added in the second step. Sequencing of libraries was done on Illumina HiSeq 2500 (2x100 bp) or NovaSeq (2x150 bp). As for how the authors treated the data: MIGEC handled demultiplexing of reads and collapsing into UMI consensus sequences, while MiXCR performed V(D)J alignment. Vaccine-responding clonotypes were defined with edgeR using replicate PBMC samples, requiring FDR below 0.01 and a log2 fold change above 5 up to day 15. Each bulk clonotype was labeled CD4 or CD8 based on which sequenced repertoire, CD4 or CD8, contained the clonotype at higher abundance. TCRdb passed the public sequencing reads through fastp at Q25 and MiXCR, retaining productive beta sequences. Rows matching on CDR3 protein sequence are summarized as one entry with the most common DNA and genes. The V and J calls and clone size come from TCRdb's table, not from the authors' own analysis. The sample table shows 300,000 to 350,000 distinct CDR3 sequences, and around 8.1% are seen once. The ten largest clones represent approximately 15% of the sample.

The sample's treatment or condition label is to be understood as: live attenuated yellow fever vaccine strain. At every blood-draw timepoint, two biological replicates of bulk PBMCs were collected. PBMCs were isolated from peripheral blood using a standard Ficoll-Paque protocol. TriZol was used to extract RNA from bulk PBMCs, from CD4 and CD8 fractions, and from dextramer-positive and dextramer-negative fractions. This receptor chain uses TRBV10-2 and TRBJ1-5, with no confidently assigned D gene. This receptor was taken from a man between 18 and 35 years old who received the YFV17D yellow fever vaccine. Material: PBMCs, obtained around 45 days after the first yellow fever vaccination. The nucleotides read TGCGCCAGCAGTGAGTTGTATCGTCAGCCCCAGCATTTT. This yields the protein CASSELYRQPQHF.